The 24 T cell receptor beta chains given below trace back to one sample, sequenced in a study of blood T cell repertoires in COVID-19. Here immunoSEQ multiplex PCR was the method, and the copy in TCRdb shows in-frame clones only, minus some. In the table there are about 180,000 clones, 88% of which are singletons. Input material: PBMCs or T cells enriched from blood (not recorded which). The receptors shown here come from a woman aged 18-29 years who had recovered from COVID-19.

The V and J genes are TRBV30 and TRBJ1-2; possibly TRBD1 for D (6 bases). This CDR3 is built from 14 residues. The germline V and J ends were trimmed by 7 bases and 6 bases, with 21 bases remaining between them. The germline gives CDR1 GTSNPN, CDR2 SVGIG (reference sequence). CDR3 residues: CASPRGGESNGYTF. CDR3 in DNA: TGTGCCTCCCCCCGCGGGGGCGAGTCTAATGGCTACACCTTC.

This chain uses TRBV7-3 with TRBJ2-5; D is possibly TRBD2 (6 bases). Germline V gene data show CDR1 as SGHTA and CDR2 as FQGTGA. The CDR3 runs to 13 residues. V was shortened by 5 bases and J by 5 bases, with 12 bases between the two germline ends. CDR3 region: CASSTTSSETQYF. CDR3 DNA: TGTGCCAGCAGCACGACTAGTTCGGAGACCCAGTACTTC.

V usage is TRBV7-2 and J usage is TRBJ2-7; 8 bases match TRBD2. Germline trimming cut 5 bases from V and 7 bases from J; bases unmatched to any gene: 7. This CDR3 contains 13 residues. The germline CDR1 and CDR2 sequences are SGHTA and FQGNSA. CDR3 DNA sequence: TGTGCCAGCAGCACGGGACTAGTTGGAGAGCAGTACTTC. Translating gives CASSTGLVGEQYF.

This clone has only one observation. The chain has TRBV19 and TRBJ1-1, with D possibly TRBD1 on 5 matching bases. This CDR3 is 13 amino acids long. The ends were cut back, 3 bases at V and 7 bases at J, with 12 bases in the middle. Germline CDR1 reads LNHDA; CDR2 reads SQIVND (reference sequence). DNA of the CDR3: TGTGCCAGTAGTATGCAGGGCCCCTTTGAAGCTTTCTTT. It codes for CASSMQGPFEAFF.

The V and J genes are TRBV5-1 and TRBJ2-1; D perhaps matches TRBD1 (6 bases). Germline V gene data show CDR1 as SGHRS and CDR2 as YFSETQ. The V gene lost 4 bases and the J gene lost 5 bases, with 28 bases spanning the gap. The CDR3 has 19 amino acids. The CDR3 DNA reads as TGCGCCAGCAGCAATGTCGAGTCCACAGGGTTGGTCTTGGACAATGAGCAGTTCTTC. It yields the protein CASSNVESTGLVLDNEQFF.

The chain has TRBV28 and TRBJ1-2, with 8 bases that match TRBD1. V shed 3 bases, J shed 9 bases, and the junction held 9 bases outside the gene matches. CDR1 MDHEN and CDR2 SYDVKM come from the germline V gene. CDR3 length: 14 amino acids. The CDR3 DNA reads as TGTGCCAGCAGTTTCCAGGCAGGGGGCATAAGCTACACCTTC. Translated, it gives CASSFQAGGISYTF.

This rearrangement joins TRBV5-8 to TRBJ2-7, with D maybe TRBD1 (6 bases). V was cut by 0 bases and J by 5 bases, with 24 bases left in between. Germline V CDR1 and CDR2: SGHTS, YDEGEE. The CDR3 has 18 residues. Here the CDR3 DNA reads TGTGCCAGCAGCTTGGTCCTATTTGGACAGCGTAAAGTCGACGAGCAGTACTTC. Residues: CASSLVLFGQRKVDEQYF.

This chain connects TRBV3-1 (or the pseudogene TRBV3-2) to TRBJ1-3; TRBD1 agrees at 7 bases. This CDR3 spans 17 amino acids. V gave up 4 bases and J gave up 0 bases; unmatched junction bases: 9. CDR1 is LGHDT and CDR2 is YNNKEL in the germline V gene (reference sequence). Here the CDR3 reads CASSPSDRSDSGNTIYF. The CDR3 DNA sequence: TGTGCCAGCAGCCCCTCGGACAGGTCGGACTCTGGAAACACCATATATTTT.

There are a few counts of this clone. The V call is TRBV19, the J call TRBJ1-1; 11 bases match TRBD1. After removal of 9 bases from V and 0 bases from J, the junction contained 6 bases not matched to a gene. Germline loops: CDR1 LNHDA, CDR2 SQIVND (reference sequence). This CDR3 comprises 15 residues. This CDR3 is CARHRDRGMNTEAFF. CDR3 nucleotide sequence: TGTGCCAGGCACCGGGACAGGGGGATGAACACTGAAGCTTTCTTT.

The rearrangement joins TRBV6-5 to TRBJ1-5; D not resolved. Germline lookup yields CDR1 MNHEY and CDR2 SVGAGI. The CDR3 is 15 amino acids. V lost 5 bases, J lost 3 bases, and 14 bases lay in between. CDR3: CASSPLGADNQPQHF. CDR3 DNA sequence: TGTGCCAGCAGTCCACTCGGAGCCGACAATCAGCCCCAGCATTTT.

This clone was seen a single time. The J gene is TRBJ2-1, the V gene TRBV7-9; TRBD2 is a possible D gene (5 bases). Germline V gene sequence: CDR1 SEHNR, CDR2 FQNEAQ (reference sequence). The CDR3 sequence is 15 residues long. V was pared by 5 bases and J by 8 bases, with 19 bases between. CDR3 sequence: CASSIPGFRAHEQFF. CDR3 nucleotide sequence: TGTGCCAGCAGCATTCCGGGATTTAGAGCACATGAGCAGTTCTTC.

The gene calls are TRBV27 and TRBJ2-1, with 8 bases identical to TRBD1. Germline CDR1 and CDR2: MNHEY and SMNVEV (reference sequence). This CDR3 has 16 amino acids. With 3 bases clipped from V and 7 bases from J, the junction kept 11 bases outside the gene matches. The CDR3 sequence is CASSLARDRQKNEQFF. The CDR3 coding sequence is TGTGCCAGCAGTTTGGCACGGGACAGGCAAAAGAATGAGCAGTTCTTC.

The gene calls are TRBV5-1 and TRBJ2-2; 9 nucleotides match TRBD1. V trimming: 9 bases; J trimming: 3 bases; junction bases outside the gene matches: 9. Germline CDR1 is SGHRS and CDR2 is YFSETQ. CDR3 length: 15 amino acids. The CDR3 nucleotides read TGCGCCACCACACCCGGGGACAGGGACACCGGGGAGCTGTTTTTT. Residues: CATTPGDRDTGELFF.

This clone occurred a few times. The CDR3 loop is CASRETPNTEAFF. CDR3 sequence (DNA): TGTGCCAGCAGAGAAACACCGAACACTGAAGCTTTCTTT. The chain uses TRBV9 and TRBJ1-1; D ambiguous. The V gene lost 5 bases and the J gene lost 1 base, with 9 bases spanning the gap. Per germline, CDR1 SGDLS and CDR2 YYNGEE. CDR3 length: 13 amino acids. Filled out from reference TRBV9 and TRBJ1-1, the complete variable domain reads DSGVTQTPKHLITATGQRVTLRCSPRSGDLSVYWYQQSLDQGLQFLIQYYNGEERAKGNILERFSAQQFPDLHSELNLSSLELGDSALYFCASRETPNTEAFFGQGTRLTVV.

This clone was seen a handful of times. This chain links TRBV5-1 with TRBJ1-5; maybe TRBD1 (5 bases). Germline CDR1 reads SGHRS; CDR2 reads YFSETQ. CDR3 size: 15 residues. The V end was cut by 1 base, the J end by 5 bases, with 13 bases between. This CDR3 is CASSLRLGPDQPQHF. The CDR3 DNA reads TGCGCCAGCAGCTTGCGTTTGGGGCCGGATCAGCCCCAGCATTTT.

The V gene is TRBV9, the J gene TRBJ2-7; 7 bases are shared with TRBD2. V lost 7 bases to trimming and J lost 7 bases; unmatched junction nucleotides: 20. Germline V gene data show CDR1 as SGDLS and CDR2 as YYNGEE. This CDR3 has 16 amino acids. Here the CDR3 reads CASDPHGLGGDGEQYF. As DNA, the CDR3 is TGTGCCAGCGACCCTCATGGACTTGGGGGGGATGGGGAGCAGTACTTC.

The genes are TRBV7-9 and TRBJ2-5; 7 nucleotides line up with TRBD2. Losses at the gene ends were 5 bases for V and 5 bases for J; bases not matched to a gene: 8. Germline CDR1 reads SEHNR; CDR2 reads FQNEAQ (reference sequence). The CDR3 extends over 14 amino acids. In DNA, the CDR3 is TGTGCCAGCAGCGTCGTGGGTAGCGGGGAGACCCAGTACTTC. This sequence encodes CASSVVGSGETQYF.

V is TRBV18 and J is TRBJ2-1; TRBD2 aligns across 8 bases. CDR3 length: 15 amino acids. V gave up 3 bases and J gave up 9 bases; unmatched junction bases: 10. CDR1 and CDR2 (germline): KGHSH, LQKENI. In DNA form, the CDR3 reads TGTGCCAGCTCACCGCCTTCGGCGGGGGGAGGTGAGCAGTTCTTC. As protein: CASSPPSAGGGEQFF.

The chain couples TRBV28 to TRBJ2-7; D is perhaps TRBD1 (6 bases). Germline-derived CDR1 and CDR2 are MDHEN and SYDVKM. Trimming left V 6 bases short and J 6 bases short, with 21 bases between. The CDR3 covers 15 residues. The CDR3 region is CASRTLGQLGGEQYF. The CDR3 DNA reads TGTGCCAGCAGGACCCTCGGACAGCTCGGAGGCGAGCAGTACTTC.

This chain links TRBV7-8 with TRBJ2-7; the D gene is possibly TRBD2 (5 bases). The CDR3 is made up of 13 amino acids. Deletions cut 5 bases from V and 1 base from J, with 9 bases between. Germline CDR1 and CDR2: SGHVS and FQNEAQ. The CDR3 region is CASSPGLSYEQYF. The CDR3, as DNA: TGTGCCAGCAGCCCAGGACTTTCCTACGAGCAGTACTTC.

The genes are TRBV6-2 or TRBV6-3 and TRBJ1-5, with 7 bases matching TRBD1. The CDR3 length is 14 residues. Trimming took 5 bases from V and 7 from J; bases not matched to a gene: 8. Germline V gives CDR1 MNHEY, CDR2 SVGEGT. Here the CDR3 DNA reads TGTGCCAGCAGTAAGGGGGCCCGGGGACAGCCCCAGCATTTT. It specifies CASSKGARGQPQHF.

The chain recombines TRBV5-4 with TRBJ2-4, with 13 nucleotides matching TRBD2. The trim removed 3 bases at V and 9 bases at J, leaving 12 bases unmatched. The CDR3 has 17 amino acids. From germline, CDR1 is SGHNT and CDR2 YYREEE (reference sequence). The CDR3 DNA reads as TGTGCCAGCAGCTCCCTACTAGCGGGAGGGCCGAACGCCATTCAGTACTTC. Translated: CASSSLLAGGPNAIQYF.

The CDR3 DNA reads as TGTGCAAGTCGCCAAGCACTAGCGTTGGCTAGCACAGATACGCAGTATTTT. Amino acid sequence: CASRQALALASTDTQYF. V and J are TRBV12-2 and TRBJ2-3; whether TRBD2, the table's D call, matches the DNA was not checked. TRBV12-2 is deemed a pseudogene. The CDR3 length is 17 residues.

The V call is TRBV28, the J call TRBJ1-2, with a weak D call TRBD1 (5 bases). With 4 bases removed from V and 8 bases from J, the gap between germline ends came to 17 bases. CDR1 and CDR2 from the germline V gene are MDHEN and SYDVKM. This CDR3 comprises 14 residues. The CDR3 sequence is CASSSPDKKGGYTF. The CDR3 region has the DNA TGTGCCAGCAGTTCCCCGGACAAAAAGGGCGGCTACACCTTC.